What follows is one T cell receptor (beta chain) and its context. Its antigen is not yet known. Base qualities are missing; no much larger clone stands one base away. The library was made by PCR. Sequencing was carried out with an Illumina HiSeq 4000. High-throughput sequencing was used to profile the TCR beta-chain CDR3 region of every patient. The paper's data handling went like this. A classifier to discriminate distant-metastatic papillary thyroid cancer patients was built from CDR3 differences across clinicopathological groups. To measure repertoire diversity the researchers used the Shannon index, while the Morisita-Horn index served to gauge how similar the tumor and blood repertoires were. TCRdb's own reprocessing of the public reads used fastp at Q25 and MiXCR and kept productive beta chains. For this entry, the V and J calls and clone size follow TCRdb and not the study's own pipeline. The sample contains approximately 32,000 clones, around a third of them found a single time. The leading ten clones occupy 16% of the sample.

This entry is derived from a study of metastatic and nonmetastatic thyroid tumors (dated by TCRdb to 2020 to 2022). With regard to the full study: The researchers compared repertoires between peripheral blood samples and tumor or nodule tissue samples from patients with malignant or benign thyroid disease.

Reading from cysteine to phenylalanine, the CDR3 counts 17 amino acids. The retained sequence is limited to the CDR3, 51 bases, with the frame set at the first base. Based on the germline V gene, the CDR1 and CDR2 sequences are MNHEY and SVGEGT. V is shortened by 6 bases, J by 4 bases, and the region joining them spans 23 bases. Before undergoing thyroid surgery, none of the patients had been given any kind of treatment. Patient clinical samples collected from about 2011 to 2019 were retrospectively analysed using T-cell receptor beta sequencing. Paper-wide results and their limitations: In both blood and tumor samples, malignant tumors were reported to have significantly higher TCR beta diversity than benign nodules.

Sample: tumor tissue. The sequence links TRBV6-2 or TRBV6-3 to TRBJ2-3; the D call is possibly TRBD1 or TRBD2, each sharing 6 bases. This TCR was recovered from a female donor with papillary thyroid cancer or a benign thyroid nodule (not recorded which). Some clones in this sample may be carry-over from other donors' samples. The CDR3 protein: CASRKWGVGGVPDTQYF. The nucleotide sequence reads as follows: TGTGCCAGCAGAAAGTGGGGGGTAGGGGGAGTACCAGATACGCAGTATTTT.